A single sample is the source of the 8 T cell receptor beta chains below, sequenced in a study of shared T cell receptors in the human thymus. Data came from immunoSEQ multiplex PCR; TCRdb stores just in-frame clones and leaves some out. The profile shows 630,000 or so clones, around 87% of them singletons. These records were also assigned to another study, of human thymus T cells.

The sequenced sample was thymocytes. The receptors were gathered from a boy under two years old with a congenital heart defect.

The rearrangement uses TRBV9 and TRBJ1-2; D remains unclear. CDR3 length: 13 amino acids. Per the germline V gene, CDR1 is SGDLS and CDR2 is YYNGEE. Between the trimmed V and J ends, which lost 0 bases and 6 bases, there was a span of 9 bases. In nucleotides, the CDR3 is TGTGCCAGCAGCGTAGGGGCAGAAGATGGCTACACCTTC. It specifies CASSVGAEDGYTF.

This sequence joins TRBV28 and TRBJ2-7; 11 bases are a match to TRBD1. Looked up from germline, CDR1 is MDHEN and CDR2 is SYDVKM. The trim removed 4 bases at V and 2 bases at J, leaving 22 bases unmatched. CDR3 length: 21 residues. The CDR3 reads CASSSLAEHGTGGTRAYEQYF. As DNA, the CDR3 is TGTGCCAGCAGTTCTCTAGCGGAACACGGGACAGGGGGGACGAGGGCCTACGAGCAGTACTTC.

In DNA form, the CDR3 reads TGCGCCAGCAGCTTACCCAAAAAAGCGGGAGCGTGGCTCGATGAGCAGTTCTTC. Protein product: CASSLPKKAGAWLDEQFF. The rearrangement joins TRBV5-1 to TRBJ2-1; 8 bases map to TRBD2. CDR3 length equals 18 residues. The V segment lost 2 bases and the J segment 8 bases; nucleotides outside the gene matches: 18. Germline V CDR1 and CDR2: SGHRS, YFSETQ.

This clone was recorded a few times. The chain is built from TRBV19 and TRBJ1-5, with 7 bases that match TRBD1. CDR1 and CDR2 (germline): LNHDA, SQIVND (reference sequence). V shed 7 bases, J shed 0 bases, and the junction held 21 bases outside the gene matches. This CDR3 has 20 residues. This CDR3 is CASKNPGTDQTFYSNQPQHF. CDR3 nucleotide sequence: TGTGCCAGTAAGAACCCCGGGACAGATCAAACCTTCTATAGCAATCAGCCCCAGCATTTT.

This clone was observed a handful of times. The chain employs TRBV4-1 and TRBJ1-5; 7 bases match TRBD1. The CDR3 covers 17 residues. Trimming cost V 6 bases and J 3 bases; bases outside gene matches: 14. Germline CDR1 is MGHRA and CDR2 is YSYEKL. CDR3 sequence: CASSPLHPGQINQPQHF. The CDR3 nucleotides are TGCGCCAGCAGTCCCCTTCACCCGGGACAGATCAATCAGCCCCAGCATTTT.

The chain combines TRBV25-1 with TRBJ1-2; possible D gene TRBD1, 5 bases. There are 16 residues in the CDR3. V gave up 1 base and J gave up 3 bases, with 15 bases separating them. From germline, CDR1 is MGHDK and CDR2 SYGVNS. The CDR3 is CASSEFVITGDYGYTF. The CDR3 nucleotides are TGTGCCAGCAGTGAATTTGTTATAACAGGAGACTATGGCTACACCTTC.

This rearrangement joins TRBV7-6 to TRBJ1-4; 7 bases are a match to TRBD1. The V and J ends lost 5 bases and 2 bases, in that order; junction bases with no gene match: 14. This CDR3 has 18 residues. Per germline, CDR1 SGHVS and CDR2 FNYEAQ. The CDR3 spells CASSPLPDPDRTNEKLFF. In nucleotides, the CDR3 is TGTGCCAGCAGCCCACTCCCAGACCCGGACAGGACTAATGAAAAACTGTTTTTT.

This chain connects TRBV29-1 to TRBJ1-4, with D tentatively TRBD1 (6 bases). This CDR3 has 13 residues. Germline V gene sequence: CDR1 SQVTM, CDR2 ANQGSEA. V lost 2 bases and J 7 bases, leaving 11 bases between the germline ends. This CDR3 is CSVECKGVEKLFF. The CDR3 region has the DNA TGCAGCGTTGAATGTAAGGGGGTTGAAAAACTGTTTTTT.